This TCR beta chain emerged from a study of T cell repertoires in cytomegalovirus infection. Study at large: Indications came from public TCR beta signatures; they pointed to CMV infection and to a matching HLA type. Study-wide results and caveats: Cumulative frequency (of public TCR beta family members) identified carriers of CMV plus the relevant HLA.

Germline CDR1 reads SGHVS; CDR2 reads FNYEAQ. This CDR3 is built from 16 residues. Trimming at V came to 5 bases and at J to 1 base, leaving 7 bases not matched to a gene. This clonotype was seen ten or more times. The antigen remains unidentified. MiXCR was run by TCRdb on the reads, yielding one entry per CDR3 protein. The sample lists hundreds of thousands of distinct CDR3 sequences; around 32% were seen once. The source of this sequence is a human donor in good health (CMV status not recorded). Some clones in this sample may be carry-over from other donors' samples. The specimen comprised cultured PBMCs, sampled from culture after CMV antigen stimulation. The V call is TRBV7-6, the J call TRBJ2-3, with 9 bases aligning to TRBD2. CDR3 bases: TGTGCCAGCAGCCCAAGAAGGACTAGCGGCACAGATACGCAGTATTTT. This gives the protein CASSPRRTSGTDTQYF.